The 2 T cell receptor beta chains presented below share a single source sample, sequenced in a study of radiotherapy plus CTLA-4 blockade in lung cancer listed by TCRdb under 2018. Library construction relied on the immunoSEQ multiplex PCR assay. As stored in TCRdb, this immuneACCESS dataset retains in-frame rearrangements with V and J assigned. A fraction of the clones does not appear; measured against another copy, unresolved V genes explain less than half of the discrepancy, and the remainder lacks a known reason. Recorded for this sample are about 110,000 clones; roughly 80% of them occurred a single time. The ten largest clones represent 2.5% to 3.5% of the sample. The specimen comprised peripheral blood, sampled from a patient treated with radiotherapy plus ipilimumab. The receptors were sampled from a human donor with non-small cell lung cancer that progressed on radiotherapy plus ipilimumab. Some clones in this sample may be carry-over from other donors' samples.

V usage is TRBV10-3 and J usage is TRBJ1-5, with 8 bases identical to TRBD1. Trimming cost V 6 bases and J 5 bases; bases outside gene matches: 6. This CDR3 has 14 amino acids. Per germline, CDR1 ENHRY and CDR2 SYGVKD. CDR3 in DNA: TGTGCCATCAGATCGGGACAGGCAGATCAGCCCCAGCATTTT. Amino acid sequence: CAIRSGQADQPQHF.

The chain joins TRBV6-6 to TRBJ2-3; unclear D gene. Trimming took off 2 bases at V and 5 bases at J, with 11 bases between the two ends. Germline V gives CDR1 MNHNY, CDR2 SVGAGI (reference sequence). The CDR3 extends over 14 amino acids. This chain's CDR3 is CASSYTGPQDTQYF. The CDR3, as DNA: TGTGCCAGCAGTTACACGGGTCCCCAAGATACGCAGTATTTT.